The 8 T cell receptor beta chains below come from one sample, sequenced in a study of CD8+CD57+ T cells in acquired aplastic anemia. For sequencing, patients were chosen who had shown expansion of CD8+CD57+ cells by flow cytometry. It was genomic DNA that served as the template for profiling TCR beta VDJ and CDR3. TCRdb reprocessed the reads with MiXCR, giving one entry per CDR3 protein. The sample has roughly 250,000 distinct CDR3 sequences, less than 85% seen once. Input material: sorted CD4+, CD8+, or CD8+CD57+ T cells (not recorded which) from PBMCs. The receptor source for this set is a human donor with aplastic anemia.

Turning to this clonotype: The CDR3 carries no conserved terminal phenylalanine or tryptophan, so it likely arises from a read error. It is unclear where the CDR3 begins or ends on the DNA, so no DNA is shown, and the CDR3 is as TCRdb lists it. CDR3 protein: CASGLETSGRGIV. The chain joins TRBV7-2 to TRBJ2-3; no check of the table's D call, TRBD2, against the DNA was made. The CDR3 spans 13 residues, counting both ends. CDR1 and CDR2 from the germline V gene are SGHTA and FQGNSA.

In regard to this clonotype: One end of the junction does not line up with germline, which may come from a read error. The CDR3 bases are TGTGCCAGCAGCATAGCGGGTCGGTACGGGGCCAACGTCTTC. Translating gives CASSIAGRYGANVF. V and J are TRBV7-9 and TRBJ2-5; 7 positions match TRBD2. CDR3 length equals 14 residues. Per the germline V gene, CDR1 is SEHNR and CDR2 is FQNEAQ (reference sequence).

Concerning this clonotype: An end of the junction does not agree with germline; a read error may underlie this. The V call is TRBV7-2, the J call TRBJ2-1, with 7 bases lining up with TRBD2. The length of the CDR3 is 15 residues. CDR1 is SGHTA, CDR2 FQGNSA, per germline. CDR3 sequence reads: CATSFAGLGYNEQFF. The CDR3 DNA reads as TGTGCCACCAGCTTCGCCGGACTAGGATACAATGAGCAGTTCTTC.

The chain carries TRBV7-8 and TRBJ2-7; the D gene is possibly TRBD2 (5 bases). This CDR3 comprises 15 residues. Germline V CDR1 and CDR2: SGHVS, FQNEAQ. CDR3 sequence (DNA): TGTGCCAGCAGCTTAGCGGGATCTGTAGACTACCAGCAGTACGTC. As protein: CASSLAGSVDYQQYV.

This clonotype has more than one count but fewer than ten. The CDR3 coding sequence is TGTGCCACCAGCGCTCGGACTTCCCATGAGACCCAGTACTTC. This codes for CATSARTSHETQYF. This sequence joins TRBV15 and TRBJ2-5; weak D call: TRBD2 (5 bases). The CDR3 totals 14 residues. Trimming took 5 bases from V and 5 from J, leaving 15 bases between them. Germline values: CDR1 LNHNV, CDR2 YYDKDF (reference sequence).

The chain uses TRBV27 and TRBJ2-1, with a possible D match to TRBD2 (5 bases). The CDR3 spans 13 residues. The germline CDR1 and CDR2 sequences are MNHEY and SMNVEV (reference sequence). The V end was cut by 3 bases, the J end by 6 bases, with 9 bases between. CDR3 DNA sequence: TGTGCCAGCAGTTTTTACCGGGGCAATGAGCAGTTCTTC. It encodes CASSFYRGNEQFF.

This rearrangement joins TRBV11-3 to TRBJ2-5, with D possibly TRBD1 on 5 matching bases. Trimming shortened V by 0 bases and J by 4 bases, and 9 bases separated the two germline ends. The CDR3 totals 14 residues. Germline loops: CDR1 SGHNT, CDR2 YENEEA. This CDR3 is CASSLDITGETQYF. DNA for the CDR3: TGTGCCAGCAGCTTAGATATTACAGGAGAGACCCAGTACTTC.

The rearrangement links TRBV7-9 to TRBJ2-1, with D unclear. CDR1 SEHNR and CDR2 FQNEAQ come from the germline V gene (reference sequence). The CDR3 has 13 amino acids. The ends were cut back, 4 bases at V and 12 bases at J, with 16 bases in the middle. In nucleotides, the CDR3 is TGTGCCAGCAGCTCCCGGATTACGGGTGGGCAGTTCTTC. This gives the protein CASSSRITGGQFF.